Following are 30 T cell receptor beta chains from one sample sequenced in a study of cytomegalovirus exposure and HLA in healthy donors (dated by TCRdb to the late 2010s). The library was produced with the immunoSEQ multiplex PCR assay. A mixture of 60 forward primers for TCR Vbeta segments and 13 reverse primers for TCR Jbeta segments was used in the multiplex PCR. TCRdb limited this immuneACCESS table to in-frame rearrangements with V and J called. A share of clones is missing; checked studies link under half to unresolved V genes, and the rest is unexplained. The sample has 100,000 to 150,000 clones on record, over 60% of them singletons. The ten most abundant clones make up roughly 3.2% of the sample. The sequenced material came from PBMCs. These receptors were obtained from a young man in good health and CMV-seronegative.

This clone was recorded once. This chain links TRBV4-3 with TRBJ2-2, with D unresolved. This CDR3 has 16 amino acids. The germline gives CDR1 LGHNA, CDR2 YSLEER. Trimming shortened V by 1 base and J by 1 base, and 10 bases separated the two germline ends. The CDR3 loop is CASSQGPRGNTGELFF. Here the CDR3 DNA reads TGCGCCAGCAGCCAAGGGCCACGCGGGAACACCGGGGAGCTGTTTTTT.

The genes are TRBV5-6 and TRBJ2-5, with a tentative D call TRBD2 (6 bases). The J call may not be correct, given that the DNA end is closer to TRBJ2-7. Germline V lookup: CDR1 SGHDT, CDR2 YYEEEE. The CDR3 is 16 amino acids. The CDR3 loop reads CASSLSRWGERYEQYF. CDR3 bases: TGTGCCAGCAGCTTAAGTAGGTGGGGGGAGAGATACGAGCAGTACTTC.

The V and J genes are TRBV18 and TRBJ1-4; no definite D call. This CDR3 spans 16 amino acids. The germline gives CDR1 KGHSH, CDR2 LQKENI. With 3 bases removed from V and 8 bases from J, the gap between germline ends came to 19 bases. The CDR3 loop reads CASSPLLGAQREKLFF. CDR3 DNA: TGTGCCAGCTCACCTCTGCTCGGAGCACAGCGGGAAAAACTGTTTTTT.

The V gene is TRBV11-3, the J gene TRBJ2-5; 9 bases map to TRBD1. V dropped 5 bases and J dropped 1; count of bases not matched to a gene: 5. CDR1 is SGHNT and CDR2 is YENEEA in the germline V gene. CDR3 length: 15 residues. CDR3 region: CASSRGQGIQETQYF. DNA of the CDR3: TGTGCCAGCAGCCGAGGACAGGGGATCCAAGAGACCCAGTACTTC.

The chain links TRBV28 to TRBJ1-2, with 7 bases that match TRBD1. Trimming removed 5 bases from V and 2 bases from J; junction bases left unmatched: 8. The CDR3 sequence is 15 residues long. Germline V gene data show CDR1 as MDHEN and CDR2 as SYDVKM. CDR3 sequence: CASSPGGTVNYGYTF. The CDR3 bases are TGTGCCAGCAGTCCAGGGGGAACCGTAAACTATGGCTACACCTTC.

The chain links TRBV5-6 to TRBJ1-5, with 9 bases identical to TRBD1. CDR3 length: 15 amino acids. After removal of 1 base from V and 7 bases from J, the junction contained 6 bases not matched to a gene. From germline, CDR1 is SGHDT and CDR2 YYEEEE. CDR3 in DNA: TGTGCCAGCAGCTTGTTGGGACAGGGCACCCAGCCCCAGCATTTT. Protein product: CASSLLGQGTQPQHF.

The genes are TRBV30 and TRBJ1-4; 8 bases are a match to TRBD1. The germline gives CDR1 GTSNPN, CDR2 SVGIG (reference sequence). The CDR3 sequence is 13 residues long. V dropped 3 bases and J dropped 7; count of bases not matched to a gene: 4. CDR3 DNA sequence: TGTGCCTGGAGGCAGGGGGCGGTTGAAAAACTGTTTTTT. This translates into CAWRQGAVEKLFF.

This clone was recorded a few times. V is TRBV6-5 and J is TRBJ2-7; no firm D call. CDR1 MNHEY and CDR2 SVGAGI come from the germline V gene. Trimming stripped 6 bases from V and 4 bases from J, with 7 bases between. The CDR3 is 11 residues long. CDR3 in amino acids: CASSYKYEQYF. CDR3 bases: TGTGCCAGCAGCTATAAATACGAGCAGTACTTC.

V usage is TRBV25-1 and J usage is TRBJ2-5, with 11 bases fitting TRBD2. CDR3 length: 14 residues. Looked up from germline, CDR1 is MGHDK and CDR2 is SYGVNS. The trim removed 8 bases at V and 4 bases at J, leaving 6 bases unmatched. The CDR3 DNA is TGTGCCAGCGGGGATAGCGGGAGGGGAGAGACCCAGTACTTC. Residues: CASGDSGRGETQYF.

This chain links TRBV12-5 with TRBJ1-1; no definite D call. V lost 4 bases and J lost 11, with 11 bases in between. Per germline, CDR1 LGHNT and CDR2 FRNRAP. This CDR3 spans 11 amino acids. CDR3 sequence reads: CASGSPRLAFF. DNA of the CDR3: TGTGCTAGTGGTTCGCCCCGACTCGCTTTCTTT.

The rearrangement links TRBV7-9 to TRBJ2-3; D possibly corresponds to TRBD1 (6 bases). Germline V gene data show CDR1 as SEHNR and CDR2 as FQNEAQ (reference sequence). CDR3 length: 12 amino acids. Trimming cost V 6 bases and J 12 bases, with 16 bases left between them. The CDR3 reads CASREGQTSQYF. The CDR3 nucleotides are TGTGCCAGCAGGGAAGGACAGACCTCTCAGTATTTT.

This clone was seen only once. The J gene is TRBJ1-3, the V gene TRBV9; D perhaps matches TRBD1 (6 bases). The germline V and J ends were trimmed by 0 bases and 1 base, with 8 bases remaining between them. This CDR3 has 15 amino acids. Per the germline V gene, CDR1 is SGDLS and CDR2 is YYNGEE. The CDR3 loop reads CASSVAGQSGNTIYF. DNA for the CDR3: TGTGCCAGCAGCGTAGCCGGACAGTCTGGAAACACCATATATTTT.

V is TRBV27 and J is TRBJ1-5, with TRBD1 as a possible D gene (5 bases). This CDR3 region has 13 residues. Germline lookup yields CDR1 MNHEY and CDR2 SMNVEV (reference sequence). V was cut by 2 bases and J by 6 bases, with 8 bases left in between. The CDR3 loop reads CASSLQGGQPQHF. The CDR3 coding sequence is TGTGCCAGCAGTTTACAGGGAGGTCAGCCCCAGCATTTT.

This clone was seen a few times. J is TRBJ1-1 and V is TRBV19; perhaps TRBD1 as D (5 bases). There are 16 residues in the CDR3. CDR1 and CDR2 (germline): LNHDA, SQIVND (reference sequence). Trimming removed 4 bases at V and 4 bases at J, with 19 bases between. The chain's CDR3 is CASSTNPSGGITEAFF. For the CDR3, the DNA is TGTGCCAGTAGTACCAACCCATCGGGGGGAATCACTGAAGCTTTCTTT.

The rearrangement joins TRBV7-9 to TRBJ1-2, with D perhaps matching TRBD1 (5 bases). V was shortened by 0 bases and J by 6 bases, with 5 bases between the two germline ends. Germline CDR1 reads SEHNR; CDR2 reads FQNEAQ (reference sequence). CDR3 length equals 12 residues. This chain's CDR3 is CASSLAGDGYTF. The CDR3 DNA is TGTGCCAGCAGCTTAGCAGGGGATGGCTACACCTTC.

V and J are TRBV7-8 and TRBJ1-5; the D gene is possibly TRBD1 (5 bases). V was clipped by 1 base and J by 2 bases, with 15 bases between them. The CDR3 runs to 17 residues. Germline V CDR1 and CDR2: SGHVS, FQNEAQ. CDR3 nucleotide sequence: TGTGCCAGCAGCTTAGGGCCCGGGGGTTCTGGCAATCAGCCCCAGCATTTT. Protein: CASSLGPGGSGNQPQHF.

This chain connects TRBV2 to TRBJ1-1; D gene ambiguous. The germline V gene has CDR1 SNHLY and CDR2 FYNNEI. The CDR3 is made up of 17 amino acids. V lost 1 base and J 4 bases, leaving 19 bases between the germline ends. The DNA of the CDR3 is TGTGCCAGCAGTGAAGAGGGAGTGGGAGGGCTCCTCACTGAAGCTTTCTTT. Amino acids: CASSEEGVGGLLTEAFF. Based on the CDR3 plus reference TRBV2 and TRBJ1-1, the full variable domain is EPEVTQTPSHQVTQMGQEVILRCVPISNHLYFYWYRQILGQKVEFLVSFYNNEISEKSEIFDDQFSVERPDGSNFTLKIRSTKLEDSAMYFCASSEEGVGGLLTEAFFGQGTRLTVV.

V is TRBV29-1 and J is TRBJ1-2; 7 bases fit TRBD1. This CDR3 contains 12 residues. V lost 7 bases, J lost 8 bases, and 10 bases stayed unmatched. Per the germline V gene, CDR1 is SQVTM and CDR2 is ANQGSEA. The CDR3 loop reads CSARTGVDGYTF. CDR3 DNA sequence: TGCAGCGCCCGAACAGGGGTTGACGGCTACACCTTC. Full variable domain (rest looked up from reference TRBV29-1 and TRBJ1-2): SAVISQKPSRDICQRGTSLTIQCQVDSQVTMMFWYRQQPGQSLTLIATANQGSEATYESGFVIDKFPISRPNLTFSTLTVSNMSPEDSSIYLCSARTGVDGYTFGSGTRLTVV.

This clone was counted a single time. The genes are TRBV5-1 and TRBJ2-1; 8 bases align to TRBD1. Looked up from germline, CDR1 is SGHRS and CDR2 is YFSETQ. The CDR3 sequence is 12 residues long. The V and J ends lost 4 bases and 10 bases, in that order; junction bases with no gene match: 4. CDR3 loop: CASSVDREEQFF. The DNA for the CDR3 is TGCGCCAGCAGCGTGGACAGGGAAGAGCAGTTCTTC.

The CDR3 sequence is CASSTHSSDTQYF. CDR3 DNA: TGTGCCAGCAGCACCCATAGTTCGGATACGCAGTATTTT. The chain links TRBV7-9 to TRBJ2-3; D is ambiguous. The CDR3 has 13 residues. CDR1 is SEHNR and CDR2 is FQNEAQ in the germline V gene (reference sequence). V shed 5 bases and J shed 6 bases, with 12 bases lying between them.

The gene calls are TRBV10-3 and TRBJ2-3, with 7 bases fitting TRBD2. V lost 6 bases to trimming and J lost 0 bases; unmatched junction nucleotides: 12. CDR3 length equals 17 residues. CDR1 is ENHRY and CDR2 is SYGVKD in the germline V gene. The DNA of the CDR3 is TGTGCCATCAGGGGAGCGGGGTACAGAACTAGCACAGATACGCAGTATTTT. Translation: CAIRGAGYRTSTDTQYF.

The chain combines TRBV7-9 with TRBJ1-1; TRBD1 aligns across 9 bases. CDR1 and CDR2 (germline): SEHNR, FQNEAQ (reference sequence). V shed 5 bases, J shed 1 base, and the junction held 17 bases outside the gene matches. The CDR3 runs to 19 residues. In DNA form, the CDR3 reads TGTGCCAGCAGCCATTATCCTAACATAAGGGACAGGGAGAACACTGAAGCTTTCTTT. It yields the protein CASSHYPNIRDRENTEAFF.

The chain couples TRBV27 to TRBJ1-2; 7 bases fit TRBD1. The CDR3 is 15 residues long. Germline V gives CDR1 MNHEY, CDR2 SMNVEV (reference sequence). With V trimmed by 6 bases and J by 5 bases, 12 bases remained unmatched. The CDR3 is CASSFGPRGQYGYTF. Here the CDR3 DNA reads TGTGCCAGCAGCTTTGGACCGAGGGGGCAATATGGCTACACCTTC.

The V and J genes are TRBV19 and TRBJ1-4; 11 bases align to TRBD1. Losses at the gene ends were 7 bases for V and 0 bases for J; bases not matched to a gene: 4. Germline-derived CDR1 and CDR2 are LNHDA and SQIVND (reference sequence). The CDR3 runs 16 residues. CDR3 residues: CASMDRGRATNEKLFF. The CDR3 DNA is TGTGCCAGTATGGACAGGGGGCGTGCAACTAATGAAAAACTGTTTTTT.

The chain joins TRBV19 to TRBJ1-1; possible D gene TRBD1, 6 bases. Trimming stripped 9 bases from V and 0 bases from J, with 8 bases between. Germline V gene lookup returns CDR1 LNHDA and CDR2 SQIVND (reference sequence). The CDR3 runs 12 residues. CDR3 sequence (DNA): TGTGCCAGGGGGGCCCTGAACACTGAAGCTTTCTTT. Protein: CARGALNTEAFF.

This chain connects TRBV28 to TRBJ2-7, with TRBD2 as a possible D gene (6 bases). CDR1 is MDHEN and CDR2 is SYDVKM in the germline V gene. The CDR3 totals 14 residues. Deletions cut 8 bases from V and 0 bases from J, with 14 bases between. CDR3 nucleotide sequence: TGTGCCAGCGGGAAGTCCGGGGGCTCCTACGAGCAGTACTTC. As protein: CASGKSGGSYEQYF.

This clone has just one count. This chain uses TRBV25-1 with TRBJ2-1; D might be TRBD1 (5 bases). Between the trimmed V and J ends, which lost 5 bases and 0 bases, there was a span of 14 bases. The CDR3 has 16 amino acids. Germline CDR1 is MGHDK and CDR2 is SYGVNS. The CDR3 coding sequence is TGTGCCAGCAGTAGATCCAGGGCAGGCTCCTACAATGAGCAGTTCTTC. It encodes CASSRSRAGSYNEQFF.

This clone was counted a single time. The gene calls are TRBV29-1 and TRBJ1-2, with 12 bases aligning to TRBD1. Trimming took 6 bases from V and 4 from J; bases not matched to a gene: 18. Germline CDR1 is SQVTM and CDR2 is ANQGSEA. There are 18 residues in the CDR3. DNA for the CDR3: TGCAGCGTGGGAGGAACCGGGACAGGGGGCGAAGTGGGCTATGGCTACACCTTC. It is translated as CSVGGTGTGGEVGYGYTF.

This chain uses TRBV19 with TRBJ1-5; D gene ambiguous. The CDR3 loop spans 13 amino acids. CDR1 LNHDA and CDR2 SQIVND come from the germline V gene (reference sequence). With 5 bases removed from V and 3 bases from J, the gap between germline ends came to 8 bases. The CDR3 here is CASSLQVNQPQHF. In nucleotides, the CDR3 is TGTGCCAGTAGTCTCCAGGTCAATCAGCCCCAGCATTTT. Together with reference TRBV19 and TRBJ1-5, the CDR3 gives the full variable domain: DGGITQSPKYLFRKEGQNVTLSCEQNLNHDAMYWYRQDPGQGLRLIYYSQIVNDFQKGDIAEGYSVSREKKESFPLTVTSAQKNPTAFYLCASSLQVNQPQHFGDGTRLSIL.

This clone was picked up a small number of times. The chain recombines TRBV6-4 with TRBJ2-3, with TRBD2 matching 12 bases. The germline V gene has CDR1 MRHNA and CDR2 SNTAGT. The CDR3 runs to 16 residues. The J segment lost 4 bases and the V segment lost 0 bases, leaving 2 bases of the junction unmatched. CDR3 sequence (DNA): TGTGCCAGCAGTGACTCTTCTAGCGGGGGGGCAGATACGCAGTATTTT. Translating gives CASSDSSSGGADTQYF.